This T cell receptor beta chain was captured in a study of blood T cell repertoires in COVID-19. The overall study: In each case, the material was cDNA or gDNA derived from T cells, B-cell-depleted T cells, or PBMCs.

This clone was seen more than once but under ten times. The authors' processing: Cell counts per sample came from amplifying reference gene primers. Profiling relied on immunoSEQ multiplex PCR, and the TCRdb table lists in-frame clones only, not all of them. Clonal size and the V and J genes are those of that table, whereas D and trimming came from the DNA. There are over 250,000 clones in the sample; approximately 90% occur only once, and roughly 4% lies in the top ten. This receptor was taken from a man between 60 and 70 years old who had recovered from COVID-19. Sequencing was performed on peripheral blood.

The CDR3 DNA reads TGCGCCAGCAGCTTGGCCGGGGTCATAGCTAACACCATATATTTT. This encodes CASSLAGVIANTIYF. The chain has TRBV5-1 and TRBJ1-3; D unresolved. CDR3 length: 15 amino acids. V was cut by 0 bases and J by 7 bases, with 14 bases left in between. Germline V gene sequence: CDR1 SGHRS, CDR2 YFSETQ.